This TCR beta chain was identified in a study of T-cell memory formation after mild COVID-19. On the study more broadly: Each donor largely had its own TCR clusters. Regarding the study as a whole: Clones contracting across day 15 to 85 had a balanced CD4/CD8 profile; later expanding clones leaned CD4+.

In this sample, this clonotype turned up many times. Its antigen remains unidentified. The CDR3 covers 16 residues. V lost 0 bases, J lost 2 bases, and 13 bases lay in between. In germline, CDR1 is LGHNA, CDR2 YNFKEQ. TCRdb independently ran MiXCR on the 5' RACE reads; one entry per CDR3 protein. The sample contains about 82,000 distinct CDR3 sequences, more than 12% of which appear only once. The sequence was obtained from a young man who had mild COVID-19 (a few samples of this study predate the infection). Cell type and time point are not known. The V call is TRBV4-2, the J call TRBJ1-1; TRBD1 might be the D (6 bases). Material: PBMCs or a T cell subset sorted from them (not recorded which). Here the CDR3 reads CASSQEDSYSNTEAFF. DNA for the CDR3: TGTGCCAGCAGCCAAGAGGACAGCTACTCTAACACTGAAGCTTTCTTT.